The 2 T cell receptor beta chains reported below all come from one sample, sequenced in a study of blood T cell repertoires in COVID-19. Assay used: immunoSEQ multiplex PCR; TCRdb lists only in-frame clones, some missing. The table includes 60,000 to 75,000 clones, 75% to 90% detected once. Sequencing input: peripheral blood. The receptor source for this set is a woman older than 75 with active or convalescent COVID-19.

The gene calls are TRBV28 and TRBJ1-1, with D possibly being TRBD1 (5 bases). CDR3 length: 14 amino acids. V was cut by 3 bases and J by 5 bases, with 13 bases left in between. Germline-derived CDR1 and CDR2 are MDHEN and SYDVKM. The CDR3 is CASSFEVKGTEAFF. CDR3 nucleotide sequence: TGTGCCAGCAGTTTTGAGGTCAAGGGGACTGAAGCTTTCTTT.

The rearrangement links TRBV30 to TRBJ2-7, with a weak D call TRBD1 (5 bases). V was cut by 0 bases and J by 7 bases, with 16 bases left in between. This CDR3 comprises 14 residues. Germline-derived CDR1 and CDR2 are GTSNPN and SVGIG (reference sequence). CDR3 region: CAWSVQGPSREQYF. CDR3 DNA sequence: TGTGCCTGGAGTGTTCAGGGCCCATCGAGGGAGCAGTACTTC.